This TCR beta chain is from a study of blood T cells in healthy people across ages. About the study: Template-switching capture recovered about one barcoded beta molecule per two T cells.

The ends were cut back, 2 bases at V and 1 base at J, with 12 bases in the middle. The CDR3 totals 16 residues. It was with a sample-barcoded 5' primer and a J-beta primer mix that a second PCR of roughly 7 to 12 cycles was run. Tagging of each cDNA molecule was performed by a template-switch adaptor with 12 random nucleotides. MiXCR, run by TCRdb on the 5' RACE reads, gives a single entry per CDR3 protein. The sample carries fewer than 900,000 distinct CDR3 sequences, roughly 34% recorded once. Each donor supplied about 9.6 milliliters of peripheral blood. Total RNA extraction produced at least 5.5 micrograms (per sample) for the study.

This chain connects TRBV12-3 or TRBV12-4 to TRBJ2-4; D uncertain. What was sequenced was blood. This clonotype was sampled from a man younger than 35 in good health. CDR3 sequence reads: CASSLRRNPAKNIQYF. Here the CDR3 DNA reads TGTGCCAGCAGTTTACGGCGGAACCCGGCCAAAAACATTCAGTACTTC.